The source of this T cell receptor (beta chain) is a study of T cells in Graves' hyperthyroidism and ophthalmopathy. Study outcomes and limitations: Before onset, by a median of around 6.4 months, the model predicted ophthalmopathy.

It was RNA transcripts that yielded the amplified TCR beta CDR3 regions. First-round RT-PCR targeting the TCR CDR3 was performed with the HTBI primer set. TCRdb called the multiplex PCR reads again in MiXCR, with one record for every CDR3 protein. In the table there are some 550,000 distinct CDR3 sequences, roughly 15% of which are singletons. This clonotype was detected ten times or more. Its cognate antigen is unknown. The CDR3 runs to 15 residues. Germline V gene sequence: CDR1 SNHLY, CDR2 FYNNEI. The germline V and J ends were trimmed by 8 bases and 4 bases, with 21 bases remaining between them. The sample consisted of blood. The chain carries TRBV2 and TRBJ2-7, with a tentative D call TRBD2 (7 bases). The receptor's source is a woman between 40 and 50 years old with Graves' ophthalmopathy. The DNA of the CDR3 is TGTGCCAGCCACCCCGAGTTGGGGGGGCGGTACGAGCAGTACTTC. It yields the protein CASHPELGGRYEQYF.